What follows are 32 T cell receptor beta chains derived from one specimen sequenced in a study of T cells in localized non-small cell lung cancer. Data came from immunoSEQ multiplex PCR; TCRdb stores just in-frame clones and leaves some out. The table has 30,000 or so clones, approximately 85% seen once. The source was peripheral blood mononuclear cells, collected before any cancer treatment. These receptors all stem from a woman aged 40-70 years with stage III lung adenocarcinoma.

This chain uses TRBV30 with TRBJ1-5; D unclear. Germline assignment: CDR1 GTSNPN and CDR2 SVGIG (reference sequence). Trimming removed 2 bases from V and 2 bases from J, with 10 bases in between. The CDR3 is 14 residues long. For the CDR3, the DNA is TGTGCCTGGAGTCTGTCTTCGGGCAATCAGCCCCAGCATTTT. This sequence encodes CAWSLSSGNQPQHF.

Concerning this clone: In the same sample, other DNA sequences code for this CDR3. The chain is built from TRBV4-1 and TRBJ1-2; a possible D gene is TRBD1 (6 bases). The CDR3 has 19 residues. Germline V lookup: CDR1 MGHRA, CDR2 YSYEKL. Trimming stripped 3 bases from V and 4 bases from J, with 27 bases between. The CDR3 spells CASSQGWRGATGRTYGYTF. CDR3 DNA sequence: TGCGCCAGCAGCCAGGGTTGGCGGGGGGCGACGGGTAGAACCTATGGCTACACCTTC.

The V gene is TRBV2, the J gene TRBJ2-2; TRBD1 is a possible D gene (5 bases). CDR1 SNHLY and CDR2 FYNNEI come from the germline V gene. The V gene lost 3 bases and the J gene lost 1 base, with 6 bases spanning the gap. The CDR3 extends over 14 amino acids. CDR3 bases: TGTGCCAGCAGTGATGGACAGAACACCGGGGAGCTGTTTTTT. It is translated as CASSDGQNTGELFF.

The chain recombines TRBV9 with TRBJ1-4; D call uncertain. The CDR3 runs to 18 residues. Germline V gene lookup returns CDR1 SGDLS and CDR2 YYNGEE. V was pared by 0 bases and J by 3 bases, with 18 bases between. CDR3 loop: CASSVVFRSHPANEKLFF. CDR3 bases: TGTGCCAGCAGCGTAGTTTTCCGCAGTCATCCAGCTAATGAAAAACTGTTTTTT. The entire variable domain, with the rest obtained from reference TRBV9 and TRBJ1-4, is as follows: DSGVTQTPKHLITATGQRVTLRCSPRSGDLSVYWYQQSLDQGLQFLIQYYNGEERAKGNILERFSAQQFPDLHSELNLSSLELGDSALYFCASSVVFRSHPANEKLFFGSGTQLSVL.

The chain uses TRBV7-2 and TRBJ2-2, with 9 nucleotides matching TRBD2. The CDR3 covers 16 residues. Germline values: CDR1 SGHTA, CDR2 FQGNSA. V shed 2 bases, J shed 2 bases, and the junction held 3 bases outside the gene matches. CDR3 residues: CASSLSGGINTGELFF. The CDR3 nucleotides read TGTGCCAGCAGCTTAAGCGGGGGGATTAACACCGGGGAGCTGTTTTTT.

The chain uses TRBV5-1 and TRBJ1-5; a weak D match, TRBD1 (6 bases). This CDR3 region has 13 residues. Germline V CDR1 and CDR2: SGHRS, YFSETQ. Trimming removed 0 bases at V and 5 bases at J, with 6 bases between. This CDR3 reads CASSLDRDQPQHF. The CDR3 coding sequence is TGCGCCAGCAGCTTGGACAGGGATCAGCCCCAGCATTTT.

This chain links TRBV28 with TRBJ1-1; D gene unclear. Per germline, CDR1 MDHEN and CDR2 SYDVKM. The length of the CDR3 is 12 residues. The ends were cut back, 8 bases at V and 2 bases at J, with 9 bases in the middle. CDR3 in DNA: TGTGCCAGCTATAGCAGTAACACTGAAGCTTTCTTT. Protein: CASYSSNTEAFF.

The chain employs TRBV27 and TRBJ2-1, with TRBD1 matching over 9 bases. The CDR3 totals 15 residues. V trimming: 6 bases; J trimming: 9 bases; junction bases outside the gene matches: 12. Germline V gene lookup returns CDR1 MNHEY and CDR2 SMNVEV (reference sequence). This CDR3 is CASRPGTGRSGEQFF. CDR3 nucleotides: TGTGCCAGCAGACCCGGGACAGGGAGGTCAGGTGAGCAGTTCTTC.

The rearrangement uses TRBV2 and TRBJ2-3; D remains unclear. The CDR3 consists of 12 residues. The germline gives CDR1 SNHLY, CDR2 FYNNEI. The V end was cut by 1 base, the J end by 3 bases, with 2 bases between. The CDR3 DNA reads as TGTGCCAGCAGTGAAGGAACAGATACGCAGTATTTT. Its protein is CASSEGTDTQYF.

This chain joins TRBV9 and TRBJ1-2; TRBD1 aligns across 7 bases. V gave up 0 bases and J gave up 8 bases; unmatched junction bases: 10. Germline V gene data show CDR1 as SGDLS and CDR2 as YYNGEE. This CDR3 spans 15 amino acids. The DNA for the CDR3 is TGTGCCAGCAGCGTAGTCGGGGTAGGGGGCGTAGGCTACACCTTC. Its protein product is CASSVVGVGGVGYTF.

This chain links TRBV7-9 with TRBJ1-1; no reliable D call. The CDR3 consists of 11 residues. Trimming took off 3 bases at V and 7 bases at J, with 6 bases between the two ends. Germline CDR1 reads SEHNR; CDR2 reads FQNEAQ (reference sequence). CDR3 bases: TGTGCCAGCAGCTTTCTCGTTGAAGCTTTCTTT. Amino acids: CASSFLVEAFF.

The chain recombines TRBV7-2 with TRBJ1-2; 7 bases fit TRBD1. The CDR3 extends over 14 amino acids. The ends lost 5 bases at V and 0 bases at J; junction bases unmatched: 3. CDR1 and CDR2 (germline): SGHTA, FQGNSA. CDR3 amino acids: CASSPGTANYGYTF. DNA for the CDR3: TGTGCCAGCAGCCCAGGGACAGCTAACTATGGCTACACCTTC.

This chain links TRBV10-3 with TRBJ2-7, with D perhaps TRBD2 (6 bases). Germline CDR1 and CDR2: ENHRY and SYGVKD. V lost 2 bases and J lost 7, with 15 bases in between. The CDR3 has 14 amino acids. The CDR3 region is CAISEGPQEGEQYF. The CDR3 DNA reads TGTGCCATCAGTGAGGGACCCCAGGAGGGTGAGCAGTACTTC.

The genes are TRBV10-3 and TRBJ1-6; TRBD1 is a possible D gene (5 bases). CDR3 size: 15 residues. Germline V gene lookup returns CDR1 ENHRY and CDR2 SYGVKD. V was trimmed by 0 bases and J by 6 bases, leaving 9 bases between them. The CDR3 is CAISESLQVNSPLHF. The CDR3, as DNA: TGTGCCATCAGTGAGTCGTTACAGGTTAATTCACCCCTCCACTTT.

The chain joins TRBV28 to TRBJ2-5; possibly TRBD2 for D (5 bases). Germline values: CDR1 MDHEN, CDR2 SYDVKM. The CDR3 has 12 residues. V was shortened by 8 bases and J by 5 bases, with 12 bases between the two germline ends. CDR3 coding DNA: TGTGCCAGCTGGGGAGTAGGGGAGACCCAGTACTTC. This codes for CASWGVGETQYF. Complete variable domain (other parts from reference TRBV28 and TRBJ2-5): DVKVTQSSRYLVKRTGEKVFLECVQDMDHENMFWYRQDPGLGLRLIYFSYDVKMKEKGDIPEGYSVSREKKERFSLILESASTNQTSMYLCASWGVGETQYFGPGTRLLVL.

The rearrangement uses TRBV15 and TRBJ2-3, with 8 bases that match TRBD2. The CDR3 is made up of 14 amino acids. Per the germline V gene, CDR1 is LNHNV and CDR2 is YYDKDF (reference sequence). After removal of 9 bases from V and 0 bases from J, the junction contained 5 bases not matched to a gene. DNA of the CDR3: TGTGCCACTTCCTTAGCGGGAAGCACAGATACGCAGTATTTT. This sequence encodes CATSLAGSTDTQYF.

The V and J genes are TRBV7-6 and TRBJ2-7; 15 bases are shared with TRBD2. Germline V gene lookup returns CDR1 SGHVS and CDR2 FNYEAQ. Trimming at V came to 5 bases and at J to 6 bases, leaving 14 bases not matched to a gene. This CDR3 comprises 18 residues. Here the CDR3 reads CASSPEARGTSGGIEQYF. The CDR3 coding sequence is TGTGCCAGCAGCCCAGAGGCCCGCGGGACTAGCGGGGGGATCGAGCAGTACTTC.

V usage is TRBV18 and J usage is TRBJ2-5; 10 bases agree with TRBD2. The ends lost 5 bases at V and 2 bases at J; junction bases unmatched: 5. Germline assignment: CDR1 KGHSH and CDR2 LQKENI. This CDR3 spans 15 amino acids. Here the CDR3 reads CASSRSSGGQETQYF. The CDR3 nucleotides are TGTGCCAGCTCAAGGTCTAGCGGGGGTCAAGAGACCCAGTACTTC.

This clone has just one count. V is TRBV10-3 and J is TRBJ2-7, with 8 bases aligning to TRBD2. The CDR3 contains 16 residues. Germline V gene sequence: CDR1 ENHRY, CDR2 SYGVKD. The junction had 8 bases not matched to a gene; V was cut back by 4 bases and J by 0 bases. The DNA of the CDR3 is TGTGCCATCAGTGCCGGACCGGGGGGGAGCTCCTACGAGCAGTACTTC. This sequence encodes CAISAGPGGSSYEQYF.

The J gene is TRBJ2-1, the V gene TRBV2; 9 bases agree with TRBD2. Looked up from germline, CDR1 is SNHLY and CDR2 is FYNNEI. This CDR3 has 15 residues. The junction had 8 bases not matched to a gene; V was cut back by 3 bases and J by 8 bases. In DNA form, the CDR3 reads TGTGCCAGCAGTGACCTAGCGGGATCCTCCCATGAGCAGTTCTTC. Translating gives CASSDLAGSSHEQFF.

The rearrangement uses TRBV29-1 and TRBJ2-7, with D possibly being TRBD1 (5 bases). The V end lost 3 bases, the J end lost 3 bases, and 15 bases lay between the germline ends. The CDR3 has 14 residues. Germline CDR1 reads SQVTM; CDR2 reads ANQGSEA. The CDR3 bases are TGCAGCGTTGATAGGCAGGGCAATCTCTACGAGCAGTACTTC. Amino acids: CSVDRQGNLYEQYF.

The chain employs TRBV4-1 and TRBJ2-7; 10 nucleotides align to TRBD2. The CDR3 is 19 residues long. Trimming took 1 base from V and 0 from J; bases not matched to a gene: 12. CDR1 and CDR2 (germline): MGHRA, YSYEKL. Written as DNA, the CDR3 is TGCGCCAGCAGCCAAGGCCTACCTATAGCGGGAGGCCGCTCCTACGAGCAGTACTTC. Protein product: CASSQGLPIAGGRSYEQYF.

The chain uses TRBV6-4 and TRBJ2-2; 8 bases are shared with TRBD2. J gave up 2 bases and V 1 base, and 6 bases lay outside the gene matches. Germline V gene data show CDR1 as MRHNA and CDR2 as SNTAGT. The CDR3 has 17 residues. CDR3 coding DNA: TGTGCCAGCAGTGACTACGGCGGGGGGATTAACACCGGGGAGCTGTTTTTT. Its translation: CASSDYGGGINTGELFF.

This chain joins TRBV5-6 and TRBJ1-2; D unresolved. Germline V gene sequence: CDR1 SGHDT, CDR2 YYEEEE. V was trimmed by 0 bases and J by 3 bases, leaving 6 bases between them. The CDR3 is 13 amino acids. CDR3 sequence: CASSLGIDYGYTF. The CDR3 DNA reads TGTGCCAGCAGCTTGGGCATCGACTATGGCTACACCTTC.

The rearrangement uses TRBV4-3 and TRBJ2-1; either TRBD1 or TRBD2 may supply D (5 bases each). The ends were cut back, 0 bases at V and 1 base at J, with 13 bases in the middle. In germline, CDR1 is LGHNA, CDR2 YSLEER. The length of the CDR3 is 17 residues. This CDR3 reads CASSQDMGEGSYNEQFF. The CDR3, as DNA: TGCGCCAGCAGCCAAGATATGGGAGAGGGGTCCTACAATGAGCAGTTCTTC.

This clone was counted once. The chain employs TRBV30 and TRBJ1-2; TRBD1 matches at 8 bases. From germline, CDR1 is GTSNPN and CDR2 SVGIG (reference sequence). The length of the CDR3 is 15 residues. Trimming at V came to 4 bases and at J to 0 bases, leaving 7 bases not matched to a gene. For the CDR3, the DNA is TGTGCCTGGAATATGGACAGGGAAGCTAACTATGGCTACACCTTC. Its protein product is CAWNMDREANYGYTF.

V gene TRBV9 combines with J gene TRBJ2-3, with a weak D call TRBD1 (5 bases). V was trimmed by 0 bases and J by 1 base, leaving 9 bases between them. Germline CDR1 is SGDLS and CDR2 is YYNGEE. The CDR3 consists of 15 residues. CDR3 in DNA: TGTGCCAGCAGCGTAGGTGAAGGGGGCACAGATACGCAGTATTTT. Amino acid sequence: CASSVGEGGTDTQYF.

This sequence joins TRBV4-1 and TRBJ1-4; 7 nucleotides match TRBD1. The ends lost 4 bases at V and 8 bases at J; junction bases unmatched: 7. Looked up from germline, CDR1 is MGHRA and CDR2 is YSYEKL. The CDR3 contains 14 residues. This chain's CDR3 is CASSRTGQGEKLFF. In DNA, the CDR3 is TGCGCCAGCAGCCGGACAGGTCAAGGCGAAAAACTGTTTTTT.

The gene calls are TRBV30 and TRBJ1-1; unclear D gene. V was shortened by 0 bases and J by 1 base, with 9 bases between the two germline ends. The germline CDR1 and CDR2 sequences are GTSNPN and SVGIG (reference sequence). The CDR3 loop spans 14 amino acids. The chain's CDR3 is CAWSVAQRNTEAFF. CDR3 DNA: TGTGCCTGGAGTGTAGCCCAGCGGAACACTGAAGCTTTCTTT. Supplemented by reference TRBV30 and TRBJ1-1, the full variable domain reads SQTIHQWPATLVQPVGSPLSLECTVEGTSNPNLYWYRQAAGRGLQLLFYSVGIGQISSEVPQNLSASRPQDRQFILSSKKLLLSDSGFYLCAWSVAQRNTEAFFGQGTRLTVV.

The V call is TRBV9, the J call TRBJ2-1; 7 nucleotides match TRBD2. The CDR3 is 14 residues long. V trimming: 1 base; J trimming: 4 bases; junction bases outside the gene matches: 2. The germline V gene encodes CDR1 SGDLS and CDR2 YYNGEE. CDR3 in amino acids: CASSVKLAYNEQFF. Here the CDR3 DNA reads TGTGCCAGCAGCGTAAAACTAGCGTACAATGAGCAGTTCTTC. Combining the CDR3 with reference TRBV9 and TRBJ2-1 gives the whole variable domain DSGVTQTPKHLITATGQRVTLRCSPRSGDLSVYWYQQSLDQGLQFLIQYYNGEERAKGNILERFSAQQFPDLHSELNLSSLELGDSALYFCASSVKLAYNEQFFGPGTRLTVL.

J is TRBJ2-3 and V is TRBV2; D is unclear. Germline V CDR1 and CDR2: SNHLY, FYNNEI. The CDR3 is made up of 12 amino acids. Trimming removed 7 bases from V and 6 bases from J, with 11 bases in between. This CDR3 is CASTLTRDTQYF. The DNA of the CDR3 is TGTGCCAGCACCCTGACCAGGGATACGCAGTATTTT.

The V and J genes are TRBV7-2 and TRBJ2-5; D gene ambiguous. The CDR3 covers 11 residues. Trimming removed 1 base from V and 6 bases from J, with 3 bases in between. CDR1 SGHTA and CDR2 FQGNSA come from the germline V gene. The CDR3 bases are TGTGCCAGCAGCTTAGGAAAGACCCAGTACTTC. Translation gives CASSLGKTQYF.